A selection of T cell receptor beta chains follows, all from one sample in a study of T cell responses to AZD1222 COVID-19 vaccine. Using immunoSEQ multiplex PCR, the repertoire was profiled, and TCRdb retains in-frame clones only, with some absent. Seen here are over 150,000 clones, around 90% observed once, and the top ten hold around 0.5%. Material: peripheral blood, obtained on day 0 of AZD1222 vaccination. These receptors all stem from an adult in good health. CDR3s leave out the opening cysteine and the closing phenylalanine or tryptophan. The order of the fields is J gene, V gene, CDR3 protein.

TRBJ1-5,TRBV27,ASSRQYSNQPQH
TRBJ1-1,TRBV3-1/TRBV3-2,ASSQGSRTEAF
TRBJ2-1,TRBV2,ASRSGTGSYNEQF
TRBJ2-7,TRBV14,ASRRTTGNEQY
TRBJ1-6,TRBV5-1,ASSLTGQFPDRNSPLH
TRBJ1-2,TRBV25-1,ASSLQGFVGYT
TRBJ1-4,TRBV27,ASRAGDAEKLF
TRBJ1-6,TRBV27,ASSLIPTGGNSPLH
TRBJ2-3,TRBV7-9,ASSSVTGQDNVSQY
TRBJ2-2,TRBV19,ASEGLAGGTNTGELF
TRBJ2-3,TRBV5-1,ASSLSVTSTDTQY
TRBJ1-1,TRBV7-9,ASSPTVNTEAF
TRBJ2-1,TRBV5-4,ASSLGLAGGGEQF
TRBJ2-7,TRBV19,ASSVGTGPSYEQY
TRBJ2-5,TRBV11-1,ASSPGGQETQY
TRBJ1-3,TRBV3-1/TRBV3-2,ASSQDSKISGNTIY
TRBJ2-1,TRBV11-2,ASGSEYNEQF
TRBJ2-7,TRBV24-1,ATRGQGTYEQY
TRBJ1-3,TRBV7-9,ASSRTPDRGNTIY
TRBJ1-2,TRBV30,AWSVQRKYGYT
TRBJ2-5,TRBV4-2,ASRYGETQY
TRBJ2-7,TRBV7-2,ASSPHSGQATYYEQY
TRBJ1-5,TRBV10-2,ASSDSGRKSNQPQH
TRBJ1-1,TRBV6-1,ASSENFMNTEAF
TRBJ1-2,TRBV19,ASSTRTGNYGYT
TRBJ1-6,TRBV27,ASSLGNSPLH
TRBJ2-7,TRBV19,ASSTPPRSGTYEQY
TRBJ2-7,TRBV6-5,ASRPSGDEQY
TRBJ2-7,TRBV12-5,ASGFGGRSYEQY